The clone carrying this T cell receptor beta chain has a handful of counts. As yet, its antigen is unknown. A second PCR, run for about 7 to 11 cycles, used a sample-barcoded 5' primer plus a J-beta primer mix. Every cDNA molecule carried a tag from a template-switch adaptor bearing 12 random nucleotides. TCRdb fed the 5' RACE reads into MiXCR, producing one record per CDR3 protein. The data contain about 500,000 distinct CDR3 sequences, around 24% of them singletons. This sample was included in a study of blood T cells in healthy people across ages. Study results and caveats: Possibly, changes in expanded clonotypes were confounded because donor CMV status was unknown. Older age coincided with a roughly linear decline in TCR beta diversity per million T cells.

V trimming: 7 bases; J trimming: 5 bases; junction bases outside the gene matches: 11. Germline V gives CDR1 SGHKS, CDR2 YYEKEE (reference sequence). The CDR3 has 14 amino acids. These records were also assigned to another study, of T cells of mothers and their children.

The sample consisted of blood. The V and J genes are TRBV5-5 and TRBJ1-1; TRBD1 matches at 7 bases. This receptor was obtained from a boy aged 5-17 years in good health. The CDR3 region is CASGSRGPRTEAFF. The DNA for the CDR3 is TGTGCCAGCGGATCTAGGGGGCCGAGGACTGAAGCTTTCTTT.